This is a list of T cell receptor beta chains from one sample in a study of T cells after yellow fever vaccination. TCRdb re-called the 5' RACE reads through MiXCR, storing one row per CDR3 protein. The table includes roughly 500,000 distinct CDR3 sequences, 15% to 20% detected once. Specimen: PBMCs, collected 15 days after the yellow fever booster vaccination. These receptor sequences come from a man aged 25-45 years who received the YFV17D yellow fever vaccine. Both conserved end residues are part of each CDR3. The D gene is left open where the match is weak. Expanded clones get a size class; other rows say once, few or many, or leave the size out.

>TRBJ2-7|15|.|.|TRBV7-2
CASSQSQAGPYEQYF
TGTGCCAGCAGCCAATCCCAAGCCGGTCCCTACGAGCAGTACTTC
>TRBJ2-5|15|few|.|TRBV10-2
CASSGVGGEWETQYF
TGCGCCAGCAGTGGAGTGGGCGGGGAGTGGGAGACCCAGTACTTC
>TRBJ2-1|16|.|.|TRBV7-3
CASSKAGPGSYNEQFF
TGTGCCAGCAGCAAAGCGGGCCCTGGCTCCTACAATGAGCAGTTCTTC
>TRBJ2-1|13|few|.|TRBV7-2
CASSPITTAKQFF
TGTGCCAGCAGCCCTATAACTACGGCCAAGCAGTTCTTC
>TRBJ1-3|15|.|TRBD1|TRBV20-1
CSASRTGSSGNTIYF
TGCAGTGCTTCTCGGACAGGCAGCTCTGGAAACACCATATATTTT
>TRBJ2-7|15|.|TRBD2|TRBV9
CASSVTSGSIGEQYF
TGTGCCAGCAGCGTGACTAGCGGGAGTATCGGCGAGCAGTACTTC
>TRBJ2-5|16|.|.|TRBV18
CASSPGLLKVRETQYF
TGTGCCAGCTCACCCGGGCTATTAAAAGTCCGAGAGACCCAGTACTTC
>TRBJ2-7|13|.|.|TRBV27
CASSFESPGEQYF
TGTGCCAGCAGTTTTGAGAGCCCTGGCGAGCAGTACTTC
>TRBJ2-7|15|few|.|TRBV12-3/TRBV12-4
CASSSSNLGLYEQYF
TGTGCCAGCAGTTCCTCGAACCTTGGTCTCTACGAGCAGTACTTC
>TRBJ2-4|18|.|TRBD2|TRBV18
CASSPPNMKLAGENIQYF
TGTGCCAGCTCACCACCGAATATGAAGCTAGCGGGAGAAAACATTCAGTACTTC
>TRBJ2-7|13|.|.|TRBV6-2/TRBV6-3
CASTNGGSYEQYF
TGTGCCAGCACCAACGGGGGCAGCTACGAGCAGTACTTC
>TRBJ1-1|13|few|.|TRBV12-3/TRBV12-4
CATKGLMNTEAFF
TGTGCCACCAAGGGGCTCATGAACACTGAAGCTTTCTTT
>TRBJ1-5|18|few|.|TRBV7-8
CASSLKGKGYSSNQPQHF
TGTGCCAGCAGCTTAAAGGGGAAGGGATATTCTAGCAATCAGCCCCAGCATTTT
>TRBJ2-1|14|few|.|TRBV15
CATCRDPGSNEQFF
TGTGCCACCTGCCGGGACCCCGGAAGCAATGAGCAGTTCTTC
>TRBJ2-1|14|.|TRBD2|TRBV7-8
CASSLSSGVGEQFF
TGTGCCAGCAGCTTGTCTAGCGGCGTCGGGGAGCAGTTCTTC
>TRBJ2-5|15|few|.|TRBV5-1
CASSLEARVEETQYF
TGCGCCAGCAGCTTGGAGGCCAGGGTAGAAGAGACCCAGTACTTC
>TRBJ2-5|14|few|.|TRBV4-3
CASSHNGPGETQYF
TGCGCCAGCAGCCATAACGGGCCTGGGGAGACCCAGTACTTC
>TRBJ1-1|12|.|.|TRBV30
CAWGEAGAEAFF
TGTGCCTGGGGGGAGGCCGGCGCTGAAGCTTTCTTT
>TRBJ2-1|13|few|.|TRBV18
CASSPPLANEQFF
TGTGCCAGCTCACCCCCACTAGCCAATGAGCAGTTCTTC
>TRBJ2-7|21|.|TRBD2|TRBV18
CASSLQRLSPGLAGRNYEQYF
TGTGCCAGCTCACTACAAAGACTTTCTCCGGGACTAGCGGGACGGAACTACGAGCAGTACTTC
>TRBJ2-3|16|few|.|TRBV7-2
CASSHPRLANTDTQYF
TGTGCCAGCAGTCATCCCCGGCTAGCGAACACAGATACGCAGTATTTT
>TRBJ2-5|14|.|TRBD2|TRBV20-1
CSANSLAGDETQYF
TGCAGTGCTAATTCGCTAGCGGGAGATGAGACCCAGTACTTC
>TRBJ2-7|13|.|.|TRBV28
CASSLYMSYEQYF
TGTGCCAGCAGTTTGTACATGTCCTACGAGCAGTACTTC
>TRBJ2-1|14|few|.|TRBV6-1
CASSHRPWGNEQFF
TGTGCCAGCAGCCATCGCCCGTGGGGCAATGAGCAGTTCTTC
>TRBJ2-7|14|once|.|TRBV18
CASSPRGVSYEQYF
TGTGCCAGCTCACCACGAGGGGTCTCCTACGAGCAGTACTTC
>TRBJ2-1|16|.|.|TRBV7-8
CASSLVAASSYNEQFF
TGTGCCAGCAGCTTAGTGGCGGCGAGCTCCTACAATGAGCAGTTCTTC
>TRBJ1-2|16|.|.|TRBV12-3/TRBV12-4
CASSSRAGILGYGYTF
TGTGCCAGCAGTTCCAGGGCGGGGATCCTGGGCTATGGCTACACCTTC
>TRBJ1-2|13|.|TRBD1|TRBV12-3/TRBV12-4
CASSTRQGGGYTF
TGTGCCAGCAGTACCCGCCAGGGGGGTGGCTACACCTTC
>TRBJ2-1|14|.|TRBD2|TRBV10-3
CAISGTSANNEQFF
TGTGCCATCAGCGGGACTAGCGCCAACAATGAGCAGTTCTTC
>TRBJ2-1|11|many|.|TRBV11-2
CASSSLDEQFF
TGTGCCAGCAGCTCACTGGATGAGCAGTTCTTC
>TRBJ2-3|14|.|.|TRBV14
CASSSWTVGDTQYF
TGTGCCAGCAGCTCGTGGACAGTCGGAGATACGCAGTATTTT
>TRBJ2-2|17|few|.|TRBV6-5
CASSYLTGTLNTGELFF
TGTGCCAGCAGTTACTTAACCGGGACCCTGAACACCGGGGAGCTGTTTTTT
>TRBJ2-7|13|.|TRBD2|TRBV29-1
CSVRSGSFYEQYF
TGCAGCGTCCGTAGCGGGAGCTTTTACGAGCAGTACTTC
>TRBJ2-5|15|.|TRBD2|TRBV18
CASSPHDTAGETQYF
TGTGCCAGCTCACCTCACGATACAGCGGGGGAGACCCAGTACTTC
>TRBJ2-1|13|few|.|TRBV2
CAHKGTNNNEQFF
TGTGCCCACAAGGGGACGAACAACAATGAGCAGTTCTTC